This T cell receptor (beta chain) was recorded in a study of blood T cell repertoires in COVID-19. With 2 bases removed from V and 0 bases from J, the gap between germline ends came to 10 bases. The CDR3 is 16 residues long. Germline V CDR1 and CDR2: MDHEN, SYDVKM. Libraries were prepared by immunoSEQ multiplex PCR; TCRdb keeps only in-frame clonotypes and omits some of them. This table has some 88,000 clones, roughly nine tenths appearing once. Sequenced sample: peripheral blood. The origin of this receptor is a human donor with active COVID-19. The donor label of this sample is uncertain. V usage is TRBV28 and J usage is TRBJ2-2; TRBD1 might be the D (5 bases). Written as DNA, the CDR3 is TGTGCCAGCAGTTTAATTTCGACAGCGAACACCGGGGAGCTGTTTTTT. Translating it yields CASSLISTANTGELFF.